These 17 T cell receptor beta chains came from one sample sequenced in a study of blood T cell repertoires in COVID-19. Sequencing was performed with immunoSEQ multiplex PCR; in TCRdb, only in-frame clones are kept and a portion is missing. The sample shows 200,000 or so clones, roughly 84% of them seen only once. The sample was peripheral blood. The receptors here all came from a woman of 80 years or more with COVID-19, enrolled during active disease.

CDR3 nucleotide sequence: TGCAGCGTTTCGACTAGCGGGGGAGTTGCAGAGACCCAGTACTTC. Protein product: CSVSTSGGVAETQYF. V gene TRBV29-1 combines with J gene TRBJ2-5, with 12 nucleotides matching TRBD2. This CDR3 is 15 amino acids long. Germline V lookup: CDR1 SQVTM, CDR2 ANQGSEA. Losses at the gene ends were 5 bases for V and 4 bases for J; bases not matched to a gene: 8.

The V call is TRBV7-2, the J call TRBJ1-5, with D tentatively TRBD1 (5 bases). Trimming pared 5 bases from V and 4 bases from J, leaving 15 bases between. Per the germline V gene, CDR1 is SGHTA and CDR2 is FQGNSA. The CDR3 runs to 15 residues. CDR3 DNA: TGTGCCAGCAGCGCTGGGGGAGGGACTAATCAGCCCCAGCATTTT. Protein product: CASSAGGGTNQPQHF. Together with reference TRBV7-2 and TRBJ1-5, the CDR3 gives the full variable domain: GAGVSQSPSNKVTEKGKDVELRCDPISGHTALYWYRQSLGQGLEFLIYFQGNSAPDKSGLPSDRFSAERTGGSVSTLTIQRTQQEDSAVYLCASSAGGGTNQPQHFGDGTRLSIL.

The sample holds one count of this clone. CDR3 nucleotide sequence: TGTGCCAGCAGTGACCGGGACAAGCAGTTCTTC. Translation gives CASSDRDKQFF. J is TRBJ2-1 and V is TRBV6-2 or TRBV6-3; D may be TRBD1 (6 bases). Germline CDR1 is MNHEY and CDR2 is SVGEGT. V was shortened by 5 bases and J by 11 bases, with 10 bases between the two germline ends. The length of the CDR3 is 11 residues.

This clone is a singleton in its sample. The rearrangement joins TRBV27 to TRBJ2-7; 11 bases map to TRBD2. With V trimmed by 7 bases and J by 6 bases, 11 bases remained unmatched. The CDR3 runs to 15 residues. The V gene's germline CDR1 is MNHEY and CDR2 SMNVEV (reference sequence). CDR3 region: CASNRLAGGLSEQYF. The CDR3 DNA follows: TGTGCCAGCAATCGCTTAGCGGGGGGGCTGAGCGAGCAGTACTTC.

A single count supports this clone. V is TRBV6-5 and J is TRBJ1-1; 8 positions agree with TRBD1. V shed 7 bases and J 6 bases; nucleotides not matched to a gene: 13. The CDR3 loop spans 15 amino acids. Germline V gene lookup returns CDR1 MNHEY and CDR2 SVGAGI. Here the CDR3 reads CASTGSGQGHSEAFF. Here the CDR3 DNA reads TGTGCCAGCACGGGATCTGGACAGGGTCATTCTGAAGCTTTCTTT.

CDR3 residues: CASSPEGRGGYEQYF. CDR3 nucleotides: TGCGCCAGCAGCCCCGAAGGGAGGGGTGGCTACGAGCAGTACTTC. The chain uses TRBV5-1 and TRBJ2-7; 7 bases are shared with TRBD2. CDR1 and CDR2 from the germline V gene are SGHRS and YFSETQ. The CDR3 length is 15 residues. Trimming at V came to 4 bases and at J to 3 bases, leaving 10 bases not matched to a gene.

The gene calls are TRBV18 and TRBJ2-3; 7 bases line up with TRBD1. Germline CDR1 is KGHSH and CDR2 is LQKENI. With V trimmed by 1 base and J by 0 bases, 4 bases remained unmatched. The CDR3 totals 16 residues. Written as DNA, the CDR3 is TGTGCCAGCTCACCACAGCAGGGGGTCAGCACAGATACGCAGTATTTT. Residues: CASSPQQGVSTDTQYF.

V gene TRBV18 combines with J gene TRBJ1-2, with D tentatively TRBD1 (5 bases). CDR3 length: 17 residues. Germline loops: CDR1 KGHSH, CDR2 LQKENI. V was clipped by 3 bases and J by 1 base, with 18 bases between them. The CDR3 protein is CASSPFSGQTNNYGYTF. The CDR3 DNA is TGTGCCAGCTCACCCTTCTCCGGACAAACTAATAACTATGGCTACACCTTC. The variable domain in full, completed from reference TRBV18 and TRBJ1-2, reads NAGVMQNPRHLVRRRGQEARLRCSPMKGHSHVYWYRQLPEEGLKFMVYLQKENIIDESGMPKERFSAEFPKEGPSILRIQQVVRGDSAAYFCASSPFSGQTNNYGYTFGSGTRLTVV.

The rearrangement uses TRBV2 and TRBJ1-5, with a tentative D call TRBD1 (6 bases). The CDR3 is 15 amino acids. Trimming cost V 7 bases and J 2 bases, with 15 bases left between them. The V gene's germline CDR1 is SNHLY and CDR2 FYNNEI. Here the CDR3 reads CASTLIAGGNQPQHF. In nucleotides, the CDR3 is TGTGCCAGCACCCTAATCGCAGGGGGCAATCAGCCCCAGCATTTT.

The rearrangement joins TRBV6-2 or TRBV6-3 to TRBJ1-1; tentative D call: TRBD1 (5 bases). V gave up 4 bases and J gave up 4 bases, with 16 bases separating them. This CDR3 region has 15 residues. The germline CDR1 and CDR2 sequences are MNHEY and SVGEGT. The CDR3 region is CASSSRAGPGTEAFF. The CDR3 DNA reads TGTGCCAGCAGTTCCCGGGCGGGGCCTGGCACTGAAGCTTTCTTT.

The chain's CDR3 is CATSGGAVNEQFF. The CDR3 DNA follows: TGTGCCACCAGTGGGGGCGCGGTAAATGAGCAGTTCTTC. The chain links TRBV24-1 to TRBJ2-1; TRBD1 might be the D (5 bases). V lost 5 bases, J lost 7 bases, and 11 bases lay in between. This CDR3 has 13 amino acids. Germline values: CDR1 KGHDR, CDR2 SFDVKD.

The chain links TRBV3-1 (or the pseudogene TRBV3-2) to TRBJ2-2; D ambiguous. Trimming pared 1 base from V and 6 bases from J, leaving 9 bases between. Looked up from germline, CDR1 is LGHDT and CDR2 is YNNKEL (reference sequence). This CDR3 is built from 14 residues. DNA for the CDR3: TGTGCCAGCAGCCAAGCGGGTGAAGCCGGGGAGCTGTTTTTT. The encoded protein is CASSQAGEAGELFF.

The J gene is TRBJ1-1, the V gene TRBV3-1 (or the pseudogene TRBV3-2); TRBD1 might be the D (6 bases). V lost 3 bases and J lost 11, with 16 bases in between. This CDR3 spans 13 amino acids. Germline-derived CDR1 and CDR2 are LGHDT and YNNKEL (reference sequence). The CDR3 loop is CASSQVTGLSAFF. The CDR3 DNA is TGTGCCAGCAGCCAGGTTACAGGGTTATCTGCTTTCTTT.

The chain is built from TRBV19 and TRBJ1-1, with D hard to call. The germline gives CDR1 LNHDA, CDR2 SQIVND (reference sequence). There are 11 residues in the CDR3. Trimming stripped 7 bases from V and 3 bases from J, with 6 bases between. CDR3 loop: CASMRDTEAFF. CDR3 DNA: TGTGCCAGTATGAGGGACACTGAAGCTTTCTTT. The full variable domain, rest sourced from reference TRBV19 and TRBJ1-1, is DGGITQSPKYLFRKEGQNVTLSCEQNLNHDAMYWYRQDPGQGLRLIYYSQIVNDFQKGDIAEGYSVSREKKESFPLTVTSAQKNPTAFYLCASMRDTEAFFGQGTRLTVV.

A few counts support this clone. Other DNA sequences in the sample encode the same CDR3. V and J are TRBV2 and TRBJ1-1; no clear D gene. The CDR3 extends over 13 amino acids. The V gene's germline CDR1 is SNHLY and CDR2 FYNNEI. V lost 4 bases, J lost 5 bases, and 11 bases lay in between. CDR3 protein: CASSGGSGTEAFF. CDR3 DNA: TGTGCCAGCAGTGGCGGGTCCGGGACTGAAGCTTTCTTT.

The genes are TRBV13 and TRBJ1-6, with 9 bases matching TRBD1. Germline V gene data show CDR1 as PRHDT and CDR2 as FYEKMQ (reference sequence). The length of the CDR3 is 15 residues. The V gene end was trimmed by 9 bases and the J gene end by 6 bases; junction bases not matched to a gene: 9. CDR3 nucleotide sequence: TGTGCCAGTTCGCTAACAGGGGGCAGTAATTCACCCCTCCACTTT. Residues: CASSLTGGSNSPLHF.

The chain recombines TRBV27 with TRBJ2-2, with D possibly being TRBD1 (6 bases). CDR3 length: 15 residues. With 5 bases removed from V and 4 bases from J, the gap between germline ends came to 14 bases. The germline V gene has CDR1 MNHEY and CDR2 SMNVEV (reference sequence). CDR3 bases: TGTGCCAGCAGTAGCGCAGGGGTTGGCACCGGGGAGCTGTTTTTT. Encoded protein: CASSSAGVGTGELFF.